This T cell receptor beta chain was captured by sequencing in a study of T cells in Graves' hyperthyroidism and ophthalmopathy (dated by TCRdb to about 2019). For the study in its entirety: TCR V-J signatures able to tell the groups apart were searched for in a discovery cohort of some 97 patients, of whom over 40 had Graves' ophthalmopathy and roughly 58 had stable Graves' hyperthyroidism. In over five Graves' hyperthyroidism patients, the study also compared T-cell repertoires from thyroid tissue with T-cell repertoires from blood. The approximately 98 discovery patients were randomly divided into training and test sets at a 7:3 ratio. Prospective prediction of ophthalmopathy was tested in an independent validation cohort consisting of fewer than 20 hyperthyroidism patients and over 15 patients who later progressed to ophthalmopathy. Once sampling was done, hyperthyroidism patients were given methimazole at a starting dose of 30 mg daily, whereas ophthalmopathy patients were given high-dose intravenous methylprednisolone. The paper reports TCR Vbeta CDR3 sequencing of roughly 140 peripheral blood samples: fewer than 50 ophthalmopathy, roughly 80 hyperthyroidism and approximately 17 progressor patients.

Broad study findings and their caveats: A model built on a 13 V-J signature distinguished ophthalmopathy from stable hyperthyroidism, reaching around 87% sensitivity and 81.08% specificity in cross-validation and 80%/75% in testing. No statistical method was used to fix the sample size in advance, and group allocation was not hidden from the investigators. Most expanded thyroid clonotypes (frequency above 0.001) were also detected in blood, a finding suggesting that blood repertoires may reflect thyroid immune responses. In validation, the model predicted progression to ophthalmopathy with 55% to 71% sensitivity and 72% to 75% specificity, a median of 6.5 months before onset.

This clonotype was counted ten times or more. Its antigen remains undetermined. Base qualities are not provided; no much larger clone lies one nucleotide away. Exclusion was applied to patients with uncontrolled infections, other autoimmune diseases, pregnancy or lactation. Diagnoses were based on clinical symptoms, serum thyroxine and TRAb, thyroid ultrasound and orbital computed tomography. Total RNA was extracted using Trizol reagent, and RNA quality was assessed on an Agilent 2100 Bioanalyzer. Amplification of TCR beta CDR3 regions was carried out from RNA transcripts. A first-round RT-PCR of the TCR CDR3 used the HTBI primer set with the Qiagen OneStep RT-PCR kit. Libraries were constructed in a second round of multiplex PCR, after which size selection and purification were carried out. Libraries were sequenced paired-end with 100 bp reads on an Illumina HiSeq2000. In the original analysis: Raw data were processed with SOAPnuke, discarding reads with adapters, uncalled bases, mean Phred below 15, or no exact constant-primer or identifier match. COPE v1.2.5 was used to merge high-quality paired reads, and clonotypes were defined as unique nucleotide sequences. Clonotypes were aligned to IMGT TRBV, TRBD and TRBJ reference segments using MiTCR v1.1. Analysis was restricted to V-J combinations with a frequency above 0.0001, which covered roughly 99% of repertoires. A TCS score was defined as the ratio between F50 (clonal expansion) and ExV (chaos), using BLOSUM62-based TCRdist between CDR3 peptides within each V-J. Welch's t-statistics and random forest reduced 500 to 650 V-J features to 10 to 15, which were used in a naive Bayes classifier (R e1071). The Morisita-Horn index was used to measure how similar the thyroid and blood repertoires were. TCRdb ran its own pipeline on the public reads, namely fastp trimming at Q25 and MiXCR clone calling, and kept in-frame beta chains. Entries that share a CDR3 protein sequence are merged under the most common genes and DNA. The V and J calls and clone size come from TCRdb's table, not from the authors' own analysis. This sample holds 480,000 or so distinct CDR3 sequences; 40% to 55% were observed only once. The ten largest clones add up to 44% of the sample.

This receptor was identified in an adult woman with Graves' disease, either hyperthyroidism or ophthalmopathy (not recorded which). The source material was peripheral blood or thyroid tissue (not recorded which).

The DNA reads TGTGCCAGCAGCCAGAACCCTACAGGGGGAGCTGGCTACACCTTC. This gives the protein CASSQNPTGGAGYTF. This sequence uses TRBV12-3 or TRBV12-4 and TRBJ1-2; the central 8 bases match TRBD1. Trimming takes 6 bases off V and 7 bases off J; junction bases not matched to a gene: 13. Inclusive of the bounding cysteine and phenylalanine, the CDR3 is 15 residues long. This entry keeps only the CDR3 DNA: 45 bases, framed from base 1.